The clone carrying this TCR beta chain showed up many times. What it binds is unknown. Sample barcodes and UMIs were carried by the TCR alpha and TCR beta cDNA libraries that 5'RACE generated with constant-segment primers. Using its own MiXCR run on the 5' RACE reads, TCRdb lists one record per CDR3 protein. The sample contains about 33,000 distinct CDR3 sequences, around 20% of which appear only once. The ends lost 5 bases at V and 2 bases at J; junction bases unmatched: 10. Germline-derived CDR1 and CDR2 are SGHRS and YFSETQ. CDR3 length equals 16 residues. The data belong to a study of T-cell memory formation after mild COVID-19. Study-wide results and caveats: CD4+ clones that contracted lay mainly in CM and EM; CD8+ ones lay in EMRA.

This sequence was found in an adult who had mild COVID-19 (a few samples of this study predate the infection). Cell type and time point are not known. The V gene is TRBV5-1, the J gene TRBJ2-7, with TRBD1 matching 10 bases. Sequencing was performed on PBMCs or a T cell subset sorted from them (not recorded which). CDR3 in DNA: TGCGCCAGCAGGGTTAGCACCGGGACAGGGGCCTACGAGCAGTACTTC. Its translation is CASRVSTGTGAYEQYF.